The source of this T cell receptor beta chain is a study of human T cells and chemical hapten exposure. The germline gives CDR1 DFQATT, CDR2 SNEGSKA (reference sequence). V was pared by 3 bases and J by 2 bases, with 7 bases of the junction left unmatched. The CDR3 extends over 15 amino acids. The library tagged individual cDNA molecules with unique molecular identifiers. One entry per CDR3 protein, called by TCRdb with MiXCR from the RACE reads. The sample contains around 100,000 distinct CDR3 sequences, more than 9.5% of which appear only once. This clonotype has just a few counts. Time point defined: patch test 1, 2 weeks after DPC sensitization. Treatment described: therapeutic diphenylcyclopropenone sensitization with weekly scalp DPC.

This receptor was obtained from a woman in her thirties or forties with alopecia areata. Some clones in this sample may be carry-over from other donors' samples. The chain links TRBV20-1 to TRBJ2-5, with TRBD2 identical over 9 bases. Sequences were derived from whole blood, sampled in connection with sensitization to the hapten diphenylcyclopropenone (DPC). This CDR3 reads CSASPSGKPQETQYF. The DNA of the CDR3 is TGCAGTGCTAGCCCTAGCGGGAAGCCTCAAGAGACCCAGTACTTC.